Described below is a single T cell receptor beta chain sequence and its context. This clonotype was observed once. Its binding antigen is unknown. Base qualities are not at hand, and no much larger clone is one base apart. A read on its own is weak evidence. This sample is drawn from a study of T-cell reconstitution after alpha-beta-depleted transplantation in children (dated by TCRdb to 2016 to 2017). About the study as a whole: The study quantitatively tracked T-cell immune reconstitution after TCRalphabeta/CD19-depleted allogeneic hematopoietic cell transplantation in children using TCR repertoire profiling.

After removal of 0 bases from V and 4 bases from J, the junction retains 7 bases not matched to a gene. From the cysteine up to the phenylalanine, the CDR3 has a length of 16 residues. CDR3 DNA only is kept here, 48 bases in frame from base 1. CDR1 and CDR2 are drawn from the germline V gene: SQVTM, ANQGSEA. Reading the label with the study, this specimen's treatment or condition is: allogeneic hematopoietic cell transplantation with graft depleted of TCRalphabeta T cells and CD19 B cells. The children who served as transplant recipients had been given grafts of TCRalphabeta/CD19-depleted allogeneic hematopoietic cells. Study-wide findings and limitations: In some patients, high TCRbeta diversity at day 60 was attributed to recipient T cells and intrathymic progenitors that had survived conditioning. Apparently early alphabetaT-cell count recovery about two months after transplant reportedly relied on only several hundred rapidly expanded clones derived from non-depleted graft cells. Hyperexpanded clone frequencies declined over subsequent months; after one year, T-cell counts and TCRbeta diversity were mostly attributed to newly produced T cells.

The library was obtained by PCR. The listed sequencing device is Illumina HiSeq 2500. TCR libraries were prepared with molecular barcoding, using unique molecular identifiers to normalize TCRbeta repertoire quantification. The public reads were reanalyzed by TCRdb: fastp trimming at Q25, MiXCR alignment, in-frame beta chains only. Rows with a matching CDR3 protein are joined into one entry that keeps the most common DNA and genes. This sample gives about 510,000 distinct CDR3 sequences in total; about 10% of them show up just once. Of the sample, 14% falls within the top ten clones. The chain employs TRBV29-1 and TRBJ2-2, with 8 middle bases fitting TRBD2. This TCR derives from a female patient aged 2-9 years who had a stem cell transplant for aplastic anemia, so the T cells may come from the graft donor. Sequences were derived from PBMCs, mostly from graft donor cells, sampled 180 days after TCRalphabeta/CD19-depleted stem cell transplant. The nucleotides are TGCAGCGTTGAAGATCGGGGCGGGAGGTCCACCGGGGAGCTGTTTTTT. Its translation is CSVEDRGGRSTGELFF.